The T cell receptor beta chain described here comes from a study of T-cell memory formation after mild COVID-19. V lost 6 bases and J lost 0, with 6 bases in between. CDR1 SQVTM and CDR2 ANQGSEA come from the germline V gene. This CDR3 spans 13 amino acids. From 5'RACE with constant-segment primers came TCR alpha and TCR beta cDNA libraries that carried sample barcodes and UMIs. Each CDR3 protein gets one entry after TCRdb re-called the 5' RACE reads with MiXCR. The table includes roughly 300,000 distinct CDR3 sequences, around 8% detected once. The J gene is TRBJ2-6, the V gene TRBV29-1; D unclear. What was sequenced was PBMCs or a T cell subset sorted from them (not recorded which). This clonotype was sampled from a man between 18 and 29 years old who had mild COVID-19 (a few samples of this study predate the infection). Cell type and time point are not known. CDR3 sequence: CSVRSSGANVLTF. The CDR3 DNA reads as TGCAGCGTACGGAGCTCTGGGGCCAACGTCCTGACTTTC.